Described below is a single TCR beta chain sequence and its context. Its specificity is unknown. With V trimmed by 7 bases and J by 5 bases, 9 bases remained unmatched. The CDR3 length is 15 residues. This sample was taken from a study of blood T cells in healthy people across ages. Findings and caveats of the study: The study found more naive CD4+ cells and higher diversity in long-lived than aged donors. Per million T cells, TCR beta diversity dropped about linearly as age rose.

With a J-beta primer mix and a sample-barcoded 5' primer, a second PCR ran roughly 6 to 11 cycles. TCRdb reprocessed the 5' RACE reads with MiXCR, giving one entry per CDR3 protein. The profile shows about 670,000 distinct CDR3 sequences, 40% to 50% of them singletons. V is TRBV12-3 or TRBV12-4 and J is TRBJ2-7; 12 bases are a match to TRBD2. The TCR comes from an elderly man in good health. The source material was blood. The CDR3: CASTMTSGGIDEQYF. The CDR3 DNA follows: TGTGCCAGCACCATGACTAGCGGGGGAATCGACGAGCAGTACTTC.